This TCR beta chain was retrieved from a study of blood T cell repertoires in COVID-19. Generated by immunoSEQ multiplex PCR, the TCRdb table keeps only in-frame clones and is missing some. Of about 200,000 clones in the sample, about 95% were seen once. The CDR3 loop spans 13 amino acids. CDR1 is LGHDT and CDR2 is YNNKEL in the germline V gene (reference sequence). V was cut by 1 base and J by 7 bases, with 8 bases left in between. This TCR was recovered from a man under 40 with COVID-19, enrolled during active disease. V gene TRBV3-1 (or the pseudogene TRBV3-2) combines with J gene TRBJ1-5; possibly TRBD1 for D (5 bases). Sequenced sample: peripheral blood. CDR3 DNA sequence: TGTGCCAGCAGCCAAGGGGAGGGGCAGCCCCAGCATTTT. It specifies CASSQGEGQPQHF.